These 24 T cell receptor beta chains came from one sample sequenced in a study of blood T cell repertoires in COVID-19. Clones were sequenced by immunoSEQ multiplex PCR, and TCRdb holds only the in-frame ones, with some missing. The sample has more than 120,000 clones; roughly 86% are singletons. The sample consisted of peripheral blood. Receptors originate from a woman aged 45 to 65 with acute or convalescent COVID-19.

The rearrangement joins TRBV6-5 to TRBJ2-3; D is unclear. The CDR3 length is 12 residues. Looked up from germline, CDR1 is MNHEY and CDR2 is SVGAGI. V lost 9 bases and J lost 0, with 7 bases in between. The CDR3 DNA sequence: TGTGCCAGTGGAGCTAGCACAGATACGCAGTATTTT. It encodes CASGASTDTQYF.

The chain carries TRBV10-3 and TRBJ1-3; unclear D gene. The CDR3 has 13 residues. Trimming took 7 bases from V and 0 from J, leaving 7 bases between them. The germline CDR1 and CDR2 sequences are ENHRY and SYGVKD. CDR3 protein: CAITAASGNTIYF. Written as DNA, the CDR3 is TGTGCCATCACCGCGGCCTCTGGAAACACCATATATTTT.

This clone was seen more than once but under ten times. The chain has TRBV7-9 and TRBJ1-1, with a weak D call TRBD1 (5 bases). Trimming left V 5 bases short and J 1 base short, with 8 bases between. CDR1 SEHNR and CDR2 FQNEAQ come from the germline V gene (reference sequence). CDR3 length: 13 residues. The CDR3 loop reads CASSPQANTEAFF. In DNA form, the CDR3 reads TGTGCCAGCAGCCCACAGGCGAACACTGAAGCTTTCTTT.

This clone appeared once. CDR3: CASSESSGGSNEQFF. In DNA form, the CDR3 reads TGTGCCAGCAGCGAATCTAGCGGGGGGTCGAATGAGCAGTTCTTC. The gene calls are TRBV9 and TRBJ2-1; 11 bases match TRBD2. The CDR3 length is 15 residues. With 3 bases clipped from V and 7 bases from J, the junction kept 6 bases outside the gene matches. The germline V gene has CDR1 SGDLS and CDR2 YYNGEE.

This clone was found a few times. CDR3 region: CASSSGPRTNYGYTF. In DNA form, the CDR3 reads TGTGCCAGCAGCTCTGGGCCCCGAACTAACTATGGCTACACCTTC. The chain couples TRBV7-3 to TRBJ1-2; D is uncertain. Per the germline V gene, CDR1 is SGHTA and CDR2 is FQGTGA. Trimming removed 4 bases at V and 0 bases at J, with 12 bases between. CDR3 length: 15 amino acids.

The chain employs TRBV19 and TRBJ2-7; 11 bases line up with TRBD1. The V gene end was trimmed by 5 bases and the J gene end by 0 bases; junction bases not matched to a gene: 6. The CDR3 sequence is 16 residues long. Germline CDR1 reads LNHDA; CDR2 reads SQIVND (reference sequence). CDR3 nucleotides: TGTGCCAGTAGTGATGGGACAGGGGGTAACTCCTACGAGCAGTACTTC. Its protein product is CASSDGTGGNSYEQYF.

The chain couples TRBV5-4 to TRBJ1-2; the match to TRBD1 covers 7 bases. Germline V lookup: CDR1 SGHNT, CDR2 YYREEE (reference sequence). The CDR3 covers 14 residues. With V trimmed by 0 bases and J by 6 bases, 5 bases remained unmatched. The CDR3 DNA reads TGTGCCAGCAGCTTGGACAGGGGAGGTGATGGCTACACCTTC. The encoded protein is CASSLDRGGDGYTF.

The chain recombines TRBV10-3 with TRBJ2-3; tentative D call: TRBD1 (5 bases). The germline gives CDR1 ENHRY, CDR2 SYGVKD. This CDR3 spans 13 amino acids. V shed 2 bases and J shed 2 bases, with 5 bases lying between them. The CDR3 loop reads CAISEGATDTQYF. CDR3 bases: TGTGCCATCAGTGAGGGGGCCACAGATACGCAGTATTTT.

J is TRBJ2-4 and V is TRBV27, with D possibly being TRBD2 (5 bases). The germline CDR1 and CDR2 sequences are MNHEY and SMNVEV (reference sequence). The CDR3 totals 15 residues. Trimming cost V 4 bases and J 4 bases, with 14 bases left between them. The CDR3: CASSSPGEPKNIQYF. For the CDR3, the DNA is TGTGCCAGCAGTTCCCCTGGGGAGCCGAAAAACATTCAGTACTTC.

The chain joins TRBV14 to TRBJ1-2; no clear D gene. The CDR3 loop spans 13 amino acids. Per germline, CDR1 SGHDN and CDR2 FVKESK. V was shortened by 4 bases and J by 1 base, with 7 bases between the two germline ends. The CDR3 coding sequence is TGTGCCAGCAGCCGTGACATTAACTATGGCTACACCTTC. Its protein product is CASSRDINYGYTF.

V gene TRBV14 combines with J gene TRBJ1-2, with 7 bases identical to TRBD1. Germline V CDR1 and CDR2: SGHDN, FVKESK. V shed 3 bases and J 8 bases; nucleotides not matched to a gene: 12. The CDR3 spans 15 residues. The CDR3 coding sequence is TGTGCCAGCAGCCAGGAGGGGAAGGGGGCACACGGCTACACCTTC. Amino acid sequence: CASSQEGKGAHGYTF.

V usage is TRBV6-5 and J usage is TRBJ1-5, with 10 bases lining up with TRBD1. J gave up 2 bases and V 11 bases, and 3 bases lay outside the gene matches. CDR1 and CDR2 from the germline V gene are MNHEY and SVGAGI. There are 13 residues in the CDR3. The CDR3 is CAGDRGGNQPQHF. The CDR3 DNA reads TGTGCCGGGGACAGGGGAGGCAATCAGCCCCAGCATTTT.

This clone has more than one count but fewer than ten. The chain has TRBV21-1 and TRBJ1-5; the D segment call TRBD1 is taken from the table without a DNA check. TRBV21-1 is tagged as a pseudogene. CDR3 length: 16 residues. The CDR3: CASSIWTGLGNQPQHF. CDR3 DNA sequence: TGTGCCAGCAGCATTTGGACAGGCCTTGGAAATCAGCCCCAGCATTTT.

The chain carries TRBV7-3 and TRBJ1-5; 11 nucleotides line up with TRBD1. V was pared by 9 bases and J by 6 bases, with 4 bases of the junction left unmatched. Germline lookup yields CDR1 SGHTA and CDR2 FQGTGA. The length of the CDR3 is 13 residues. This CDR3 reads CASGQGAGQPQHF. Here the CDR3 DNA reads TGTGCCAGTGGACAGGGGGCCGGTCAGCCCCAGCATTTT.

This chain connects TRBV7-6 to TRBJ1-1; maybe TRBD1 (6 bases). Germline assignment: CDR1 SGHVS and CDR2 FNYEAQ. Deletions cut 5 bases from V and 3 bases from J, with 19 bases between. The CDR3 is made up of 16 amino acids. CDR3 sequence: CASSMHLQGMDTEAFF. The DNA for the CDR3 is TGTGCCAGCAGCATGCACTTACAGGGAATGGACACTGAAGCTTTCTTT. The variable domain in full, with the rest retrieved from reference TRBV7-6 and TRBJ1-1, is GAGVSQSPRYKVTKRGQDVALRCDPISGHVSLYWYRQALGQGPEFLTYFNYEAQQDKSGLPNDRFSAERPEGSISTLTIQRTEQRDSAMYRCASSMHLQGMDTEAFFGQGTRLTVV.

This clone was observed once. The V gene is TRBV19, the J gene TRBJ1-1; D may be TRBD1 (6 bases). Trimming pared 6 bases from V and 0 bases from J, leaving 14 bases between. The CDR3 contains 15 residues. CDR1 LNHDA and CDR2 SQIVND come from the germline V gene (reference sequence). The CDR3 nucleotides read TGTGCCAGTAGCCCCGGACAGCTCATGAACACTGAAGCTTTCTTT. Protein: CASSPGQLMNTEAFF. The full variable domain, its missing parts supplied by reference TRBV19 and TRBJ1-1, is DGGITQSPKYLFRKEGQNVTLSCEQNLNHDAMYWYRQDPGQGLRLIYYSQIVNDFQKGDIAEGYSVSREKKESFPLTVTSAQKNPTAFYLCASSPGQLMNTEAFFGQGTRLTVV.

The rearrangement links TRBV5-5 to TRBJ2-6, with TRBD2 matching 10 bases. CDR3 size: 17 residues. Per germline, CDR1 SGHKS and CDR2 YYEKEE (reference sequence). Losses at the gene ends were 5 bases for V and 1 base for J; bases not matched to a gene: 6. CDR3 loop: CASSPSGSPSGANVLTF. CDR3 nucleotide sequence: TGTGCCAGCAGTCCTAGCGGGAGTCCGTCTGGGGCCAACGTCCTGACTTTC. Together with reference TRBV5-5 and TRBJ2-6, the CDR3 gives the full variable domain: DAGVTQSPTHLIKTRGQQVTLRCSPISGHKSVSWYQQVLGQGPQFIFQYYEKEERGRGNFPDRFSARQFPNYSSELNVNALLLGDSALYLCASSPSGSPSGANVLTFGAGSRLTVL.

This chain links TRBV6-5 with TRBJ2-7, with 9 positions matching TRBD2. V gave up 2 bases and J gave up 6 bases; unmatched junction bases: 8. The CDR3 consists of 15 residues. Germline V gives CDR1 MNHEY, CDR2 SVGAGI. The CDR3 protein is CASSYGGRAHSEQYF. CDR3 in DNA: TGTGCCAGCAGTTACGGCGGGAGGGCCCACAGCGAGCAGTACTTC.

About this clone itself: A junction boundary mismatches the germline segment, possibly from a read error. The V gene is TRBV6-5, the J gene TRBJ2-7, with D possibly matching TRBD2 (7 bases). Germline V gene lookup returns CDR1 MNHEY and CDR2 SVGAGI. The CDR3 has 12 amino acids. CDR3 in DNA: TGTGCCAGCAGTTCCCACGGGGGGCCCAAAGACTTC. This gives the protein CASSSHGGPKDF.

V is TRBV7-9 and J is TRBJ1-2; maybe TRBD1 (6 bases). V lost 5 bases to trimming and J lost 1 base, with 8 bases between them. The CDR3 runs 13 residues. CDR1 and CDR2 (germline): SEHNR, FQNEAQ (reference sequence). CDR3 amino acids: CASSGQINYGYTF. DNA for the CDR3: TGTGCCAGCAGCGGACAGATTAACTATGGCTACACCTTC.

V usage is TRBV10-1 and J usage is TRBJ2-3, with 15 bases lining up with TRBD2. The CDR3 is 15 amino acids. Germline CDR1 and CDR2: WNHNN and SYGVQD (reference sequence). Unmatched junction bases numbered 2, after V lost 6 bases and J lost 4 bases. The CDR3 here is CASSRTSGGADTQYF. CDR3 coding DNA: TGCGCCAGCAGCCGGACTAGCGGGGGGGCAGATACGCAGTATTTT.

This clone has only one observation. This chain uses TRBV9 with TRBJ2-3, with 9 positions matching TRBD2. The CDR3 spans 16 residues. The germline gives CDR1 SGDLS, CDR2 YYNGEE. The ends lost 0 bases at V and 4 bases at J; junction bases unmatched: 6. The CDR3: CASSVVRLAEPDTQYF. The CDR3 DNA follows: TGTGCCAGCAGCGTAGTCAGACTAGCGGAGCCAGATACGCAGTATTTT.

This chain uses TRBV18 with TRBJ1-1; possibly TRBD1 for D (5 bases). Germline-derived CDR1 and CDR2 are KGHSH and LQKENI. The CDR3 covers 13 residues. Deletions cut 2 bases from V and 5 bases from J, with 9 bases between. CDR3 sequence (DNA): TGTGCCAGCTCACCATCGGGGGAAACTGAAGCTTTCTTT. This codes for CASSPSGETEAFF.

A few counts support this clone. The chain carries TRBV2 and TRBJ2-7, with D perhaps matching TRBD2 (5 bases). Trimming removed 3 bases from V and 2 bases from J, with 11 bases in between. This CDR3 is built from 14 residues. Germline CDR1 is SNHLY and CDR2 is FYNNEI. The CDR3 nucleotides read TGTGCCAGCAGTGACCAACTAGTAACCTACGAGCAGTACTTC. Encoded protein: CASSDQLVTYEQYF.